This TCR beta chain was profiled in a study of lymphopenia after photon versus proton radiotherapy. The repertoire was sequenced with immunoSEQ multiplex PCR; TCRdb's copy has only in-frame clones and lacks some. Among 160,000 or so clones, roughly nine tenths were seen once, and the ten largest hold about 4.7%. Germline loops: CDR1 MNHNS, CDR2 SASEGT. This CDR3 has 13 amino acids. V lost 7 bases to trimming and J lost 8 bases, with 17 bases between them. The chain is built from TRBV6-1 and TRBJ1-2; weak D call: TRBD1 (6 bases). The sample consisted of peripheral blood, taken from a patient treated with photon-based radiotherapy. The TCR originated in a man aged 50 to 60 with gastric cancer. In DNA form, the CDR3 reads TGTGCCAGCATCGCAACAGGGTTTTACGGCTACACCTTC. Its translation: CASIATGFYGYTF.